The clone carrying this T cell receptor beta chain appeared many times. Its specificity is unknown. This sample stems from a study of T-cell reconstitution after alpha-beta-depleted transplantation in children. General study results and limits: The authors attributed T-cell counts and diversity one year after transplant mostly to newly produced T cells. Reports say that about two months after transplant, the alpha-beta T cells came out of several hundred graft clones that had expanded. For some patients, TCRbeta diversity was high at day 60 because of recipient T cells and thymic progenitors that survived.

As it was prepared, the TCRbeta library received unique molecular identifiers. TCRdb reprocessed the PCR reads with MiXCR, giving one entry per CDR3 protein. Among roughly 500,000 distinct CDR3 sequences listed, roughly a tenth were seen once. The TCR sequence derives from a child aged 2-15 years with inherited bone marrow failure, due to receive a stem cell transplant. The sample was PBMCs, taken before TCRalphabeta/CD19-depleted stem cell transplant.

CDR3 sequence: CASKQNREAGNTIYF. The CDR3 nucleotides are TGTGCCAGCAAGCAAAACAGGGAGGCTGGAAACACCATATATTTT. J is TRBJ1-3 and V is TRBV6-1; D may be TRBD1 (6 bases). This CDR3 region has 15 residues. CDR1 and CDR2 from the germline V gene are MNHNS and SASEGT. V dropped 7 bases and J dropped 2 bases, with 15 bases sitting between them.